The sample holds one count of the clone carrying this TCR beta chain. Its cognate antigen is unknown. This entry belongs to a study of Ad26.COV2.S vaccination and SARS-CoV-2 variants. The repertoire was sequenced with immunoSEQ multiplex PCR; TCRdb's copy has only in-frame clones and lacks some. The sample contains just over 350,000 clones, roughly 85% of which appear only once. The treatment here: some 19 received Ad26.COV2.S at low or high dose, single or two shots; about 5 received placebo; per-sample allocation not given. Specimens were obtained on day 63 following the first vaccine or placebo injection. V lost 3 bases, J lost 5 bases, and 6 bases stayed unmatched. The CDR3 extends over 15 amino acids. Germline V gene data show CDR1 as SGHRS and CDR2 as YFSETQ. Overall study results and limits: Marked by substantial breadth, spike-specific CD8+ and CD4+ T cell responses were reportedly seen after vaccination.

This chain joins TRBV5-1 and TRBJ2-1; TRBD1 aligns across 9 bases. The material was peripheral blood, obtained in a trial of Ad26.COV2.S vaccine versus placebo. The TCR comes from a person aged 18 to 65 who received the Ad26.COV2.S COVID-19 vaccine or a placebo. CDR3 bases: TGCGCCAGCAGCTCCTCGGGACAGGGAAACAATGAGCAGTTCTTC. Translated, it gives CASSSSGQGNNEQFF.